The 8 T cell receptor beta chains in this list originate from one sample, sequenced in a study of T-cell memory formation after mild COVID-19. Using its own MiXCR run on the 5' RACE reads, TCRdb lists one record per CDR3 protein. The table includes 110,000 to 150,000 distinct CDR3 sequences, less than 25% detected once. Material: PBMCs or a T cell subset sorted from them (not recorded which). All receptors derive from an adult woman who had mild COVID-19 (a few samples of this study predate the infection). Cell type and time point are not known.

Comment on this clonotype: Sequence at one end of the junction differs from germline and may be a read error. V and J are TRBV5-1 and TRBJ2-1, with 14 bases matching TRBD2. Per the germline V gene, CDR1 is SGHRS and CDR2 is YFSETQ. This CDR3 contains 15 residues. CDR3 region: CASGTSGSTYTEQFF. The CDR3 DNA reads TGCGCCAGCGGGACTAGCGGGAGCACCTACACTGAGCAGTTCTTC.

The gene calls are TRBV4-3 and TRBJ2-3, with a tentative D call TRBD2 (6 bases). Trimming left V 5 bases short and J 2 bases short, with 29 bases between. The germline V gene has CDR1 LGHNA and CDR2 YSLEER. CDR3 length equals 20 residues. Written as DNA, the CDR3 is TGCGCCAGCAGCACCCAGAACGTACCGGGAGTGGCGTCGGACACAGATACGCAGTATTTT. Protein: CASSTQNVPGVASDTDTQYF.

The chain recombines TRBV29-1 with TRBJ2-7, with TRBD2 matching 8 bases. V was pared by 3 bases and J by 2 bases, with 9 bases of the junction left unmatched. CDR1 is SQVTM, CDR2 ANQGSEA, per germline. The CDR3 totals 15 residues. The DNA for the CDR3 is TGCAGCGTTGAGTTGCGGGAGGCTAGAACCTACGAGCAGTACTTC. This codes for CSVELREARTYEQYF.

The V and J genes are TRBV6-5 and TRBJ2-5; no clear D. The V and J ends lost 8 bases and 7 bases respectively, with 11 bases between them. The CDR3 is 11 residues long. The germline CDR1 and CDR2 sequences are MNHEY and SVGAGI. In DNA, the CDR3 is TGTGCCAGCGCCGTCAATTGGACCCAGTACTTC. It is translated as CASAVNWTQYF.

The CDR3 here is CASSHGLAVVMNEQFF. CDR3 DNA: TGTGCCAGCAGCCACGGACTAGCGGTAGTGATGAATGAGCAGTTCTTC. The chain is built from TRBV3-1 and TRBJ2-1; the match to TRBD2 covers 10 bases. This CDR3 contains 16 residues. The trim removed 3 bases at V and 7 bases at J, leaving 9 bases unmatched. The germline CDR1 and CDR2 sequences are LGHDT and YNNKEL (reference sequence).

The chain combines TRBV7-3 with TRBJ2-1; the D gene is possibly TRBD1 (6 bases). Germline CDR1 is SGHTA and CDR2 is FQGTGA. V was pared by 0 bases and J by 10 bases, with 19 bases between. CDR3 length: 16 residues. As DNA, the CDR3 is TGTGCCAGCAGCTTAACGGGGCTGGGGGCGGGTAGGGAGCAGTTCTTC. Amino acid sequence: CASSLTGLGAGREQFF.

This clonotype turned up a few times. This rearrangement joins TRBV5-6 to TRBJ2-1; 10 bases align to TRBD2. Germline assignment: CDR1 SGHDT and CDR2 YYEEEE. The CDR3 totals 16 residues. Germline trimming cut 2 bases from V and 5 bases from J; bases unmatched to any gene: 7. CDR3 region: CASSLNPGLANNEQFF. The CDR3 nucleotides are TGTGCCAGCAGCTTAAACCCGGGACTAGCGAACAATGAGCAGTTCTTC.

This clonotype was picked up a small number of times. The chain combines TRBV25-1 with TRBJ2-3, with D unresolved. The CDR3 loop spans 17 amino acids. V lost 3 bases and J lost 2, with 18 bases in between. Germline CDR1 reads MGHDK; CDR2 reads SYGVNS. The CDR3 bases are TGTGCCAGCAGTGAGGCCCGGGTTCACATCGACACAGATACGCAGTATTTT. Its translation: CASSEARVHIDTDTQYF. Using reference TRBV25-1 and TRBJ2-3 for the parts outside the CDR3, the full variable domain is EADIYQTPRYLVIGTGKKITLECSQTMGHDKMYWYQQDPGMELHLIHYSYGVNSTEKGDLSSESTVSRIRTEHFPLTLESARPSHTSQYLCASSEARVHIDTDTQYFGPGTRLTVL.